The 22 T cell receptor beta chains below were found in one sample sequenced in a study of shared clonotypes between healthy human individuals (dated by TCRdb to about 2020). Library preparation used the immunoSEQ multiplex PCR assay. Imported from immuneACCESS, the table was reduced by TCRdb to in-frame sequences with V and J called. These copies leave out some clones; in studies compared against another copy, an unresolved V gene accounts for under half, and the cause of the remainder is not known. The sample table contains some 470,000 clones; only one count was recorded for 76% of them. The ten largest clones represent 10% to 15% of the sample. Sequencing input: PBMCs. The receptors stem from a woman between 40 and 55 years old in good health. Some clones in this sample may be carry-over from other donors' samples.

J is TRBJ2-5 and V is TRBV12-5; TRBD2 is a possible D gene (6 bases). CDR1 is LGHNT, CDR2 FRNRAP, per germline. Trimming left V 7 bases short and J 5 bases short, with 14 bases between. The CDR3 spans 13 residues. CDR3 DNA sequence: TGTGCTAGTGTTCCTGACAGCGGGGAGACCCAGTACTTC. Protein product: CASVPDSGETQYF.

The rearrangement uses TRBV5-8 and TRBJ1-2; D is ambiguous. There are 15 residues in the CDR3. The germline CDR1 and CDR2 sequences are SGHTS and YDEGEE. Trimming removed 0 bases from V and 4 bases from J, with 13 bases in between. CDR3 region: CASSLAGSRSYGYTF. CDR3 nucleotide sequence: TGTGCCAGCAGCTTGGCCGGCTCCAGAAGCTATGGCTACACCTTC.

This chain joins TRBV14 and TRBJ2-2; 12 positions match TRBD2. The CDR3 spans 16 residues. Losses at the gene ends were 6 bases for V and 5 bases for J; bases not matched to a gene: 7. Germline values: CDR1 SGHDN, CDR2 FVKESK. CDR3 in amino acids: CASSTPSGRATGELFF. The DNA of the CDR3 is TGTGCCAGCAGTACCCCTAGCGGGAGGGCGACCGGGGAGCTGTTTTTT.

As concerns this clone: In the same sample, other DNA sequences code for this CDR3. V and J are TRBV9 and TRBJ2-5, with 11 bases matching TRBD2. This CDR3 comprises 16 residues. Germline V CDR1 and CDR2: SGDLS, YYNGEE. J was trimmed by 3 bases and V by 0 bases; bases with no gene match: 4. CDR3 bases: TGTGCCAGCAGCGTAGGTGTAGCGGGAGGGGAAGAGACCCAGTACTTC. Translation gives CASSVGVAGGEETQYF.

Remarks on this clone: A read error is the likely source, as a far larger clone sits one nucleotide away. Since no conserved phenylalanine or tryptophan closes the CDR3, a read error is the likely cause. The rearrangement links TRBV28 to TRBJ2-7; 12 nucleotides line up with TRBD1. Germline V CDR1 and CDR2: MDHEN, SYDVKM. The ends lost 2 bases at V and 2 bases at J; junction bases unmatched: 13. The CDR3 consists of 19 residues. The CDR3 DNA reads as TGTGCCAGCAGTTTACCCGGGACAGGGGGCTACGGAACCCCCTACGAGCAGTACCTC. Translated, it gives CASSLPGTGGYGTPYEQYL.

The rearrangement uses TRBV25-1 and TRBJ2-1; D unresolved. The V gene lost 5 bases and the J gene lost 7 bases, with 6 bases spanning the gap. Germline V gives CDR1 MGHDK, CDR2 SYGVNS. The CDR3 runs 11 residues. CDR3 sequence reads: CASSRVNEQFF. Written as DNA, the CDR3 is TGTGCCAGCAGTCGGGTGAATGAGCAGTTCTTC.

This clone has just a few counts. V usage is TRBV5-4 and J usage is TRBJ2-2; D perhaps matches TRBD1 (5 bases). V was trimmed by 4 bases and J by 4 bases, leaving 14 bases between them. This CDR3 contains 15 residues. Germline lookup yields CDR1 SGHNT and CDR2 YYREEE (reference sequence). The CDR3 here is CASSTAFQGTGELFF. CDR3 nucleotide sequence: TGTGCCAGCAGCACCGCCTTCCAGGGCACCGGGGAGCTGTTTTTT. The full variable domain, in which reference TRBV5-4 and TRBJ2-2 provide the parts outside the CDR3, is ETGVTQSPTHLIKTRGQQVTLRCSSQSGHNTVSWYQQALGQGPQFIFQYYREEENGRGNFPPRFSGLQFPNYSSELNVNALELDDSALYLCASSTAFQGTGELFFGEGSRLTVL.

The rearrangement uses TRBV7-9 and TRBJ1-6, with no clear D. The germline V and J ends were trimmed by 4 bases and 6 bases, with 13 bases remaining between them. CDR1 is SEHNR and CDR2 is FQNEAQ in the germline V gene (reference sequence). This CDR3 is built from 15 residues. The CDR3 loop is CASSSGLYRNSPLHF. The CDR3 DNA reads as TGTGCCAGCAGCTCCGGGCTGTATCGTAATTCACCCCTCCACTTT.

V usage is TRBV6-1 and J usage is TRBJ2-3, with TRBD1 matching 8 bases. From germline, CDR1 is MNHNS and CDR2 SASEGT. V lost 6 bases and J lost 6; bases outside the gene matches: 8. The CDR3 sequence is 14 residues long. The CDR3 is CASSIGQGTDTQYF. As DNA, the CDR3 is TGTGCCAGCAGCATTGGACAGGGAACGGATACGCAGTATTTT.

This chain joins TRBV6-1 and TRBJ2-4; TRBD1 or TRBD2 may be the D gene (7 bases each). The CDR3 consists of 17 residues. The V gene lost 2 bases and the J gene lost 1 base, with 15 bases spanning the gap. Germline V lookup: CDR1 MNHNS, CDR2 SASEGT. DNA of the CDR3: TGTGCCAGCAGTGAATGGGAGGGGGCCGTTGCCAAAAACATTCAGTACTTC. Translating it yields CASSEWEGAVAKNIQYF.

Ten or more counts support this clone. Different DNA sequences within this sample yield the same CDR3. The chain combines TRBV27 with TRBJ1-1; 10 positions match TRBD1. The J segment lost 4 bases and the V segment lost 1 base, leaving 0 bases of the junction unmatched. CDR3 length: 14 amino acids. Per the germline V gene, CDR1 is MNHEY and CDR2 is SMNVEV (reference sequence). Here the CDR3 DNA reads TGTGCCAGCAGTTTATGGACAGGGGGCACTGAAGCTTTCTTT. Protein product: CASSLWTGGTEAFF.

This clone was observed at least ten times. The same CDR3 also results from other DNA sequences found in this sample. This rearrangement joins TRBV9 to TRBJ1-1; D unclear. The germline V gene has CDR1 SGDLS and CDR2 YYNGEE. The V end lost 0 bases, the J end lost 0 bases, and 6 bases lay between the germline ends. CDR3 length equals 14 residues. CDR3 DNA sequence: TGTGCCAGCAGCGTAGGTGGGATGAACACTGAAGCTTTCTTT. Its protein product is CASSVGGMNTEAFF.

The rearrangement uses TRBV5-1 and TRBJ2-2; tentatively, D is TRBD2 (5 bases). This CDR3 is 14 amino acids long. Germline V CDR1 and CDR2: SGHRS, YFSETQ. V dropped 4 bases and J dropped 3 bases, with 10 bases sitting between them. CDR3 bases: TGCGCCAGCAGCCAGGACTCGGACACCGGGGAGCTGTTTTTT. This encodes CASSQDSDTGELFF.

The CDR3 reads CASKPGPTTQETQYF. The CDR3 nucleotides read TGCGCCAGCAAGCCGGGGCCAACCACTCAAGAGACCCAGTACTTC. The chain employs TRBV5-1 and TRBJ2-5; D could derive from TRBD1 or TRBD2 (5 bases each). The CDR3 extends over 15 amino acids. Germline V CDR1 and CDR2: SGHRS, YFSETQ. Deletions cut 6 bases from V and 2 bases from J, with 17 bases between.

The chain couples TRBV7-9 to TRBJ2-1, with 7 bases lining up with TRBD1. Germline loops: CDR1 SEHNR, CDR2 FQNEAQ (reference sequence). J gave up 3 bases and V 6 bases, and 11 bases lay outside the gene matches. The CDR3 runs 16 residues. The CDR3 DNA reads as TGTGCCAGCAGATCAATTTCGGGACAGCACTACAATGAGCAGTTCTTC. It codes for CASRSISGQHYNEQFF. The full variable domain, completed using reference TRBV7-9 and TRBJ2-1, is DTGVSQNPRHKITKRGQNVTFRCDPISEHNRLYWYRQTLGQGPEFLTYFQNEAQLEKSRLLSDRFSAERPKGSFSTLEIQRTEQGDSAMYLCASRSISGQHYNEQFFGPGTRLTVL.

The chain carries TRBV7-9 and TRBJ1-4; D might be TRBD1 (5 bases). The CDR3 contains 18 residues. Looked up from germline, CDR1 is SEHNR and CDR2 is FQNEAQ (reference sequence). Trimming removed 2 bases from V and 1 base from J, with 17 bases in between. The CDR3 DNA is TGTGCCAGCAGCTTACTATTCGGGGGAGTTATAACTAATGAAAAACTGTTTTTT. Residues: CASSLLFGGVITNEKLFF.

This sequence joins TRBV7-3 and TRBJ2-2; the D gene is possibly TRBD2 (6 bases). Deletions cut 5 bases from V and 8 bases from J, with 24 bases between. Germline V gene lookup returns CDR1 SGHTA and CDR2 FQGTGA. The CDR3 sequence is 17 residues long. The CDR3 region is CASSQSSGTPQIGELFF. The CDR3 DNA sequence: TGTGCCAGCAGCCAAAGCAGTGGGACTCCCCAAATTGGGGAGCTGTTTTTT.

This clone was found once. The chain uses TRBV28 and TRBJ2-1; no reliable D call. The CDR3 extends over 14 amino acids. Germline V CDR1 and CDR2: MDHEN, SYDVKM. V lost 3 bases and J 0 bases, leaving 6 bases between the germline ends. This CDR3 is CASSLHSSYNEQFF. In DNA form, the CDR3 reads TGTGCCAGCAGTTTGCATAGCTCCTACAATGAGCAGTTCTTC.

J is TRBJ2-7 and V is TRBV18; 7 nucleotides match TRBD1. The V and J ends lost 2 bases and 2 bases, in that order; junction bases with no gene match: 3. This CDR3 comprises 14 residues. Germline-derived CDR1 and CDR2 are KGHSH and LQKENI. Here the CDR3 DNA reads TGTGCCAGCTCACCATCGGGACAGCCCTACGAGCAGTACTTC. Translating gives CASSPSGQPYEQYF.

There are a few counts of this clone. The chain joins TRBV4-3 to TRBJ1-2; D perhaps matches TRBD1 (5 bases). Per the germline V gene, CDR1 is LGHNA and CDR2 is YSLEER. V was trimmed by 4 bases and J by 3 bases, leaving 15 bases between them. This CDR3 is 15 amino acids long. The DNA of the CDR3 is TGCGCCAGCAGCCGGGACGAAGGGTCTTACTATGGCTACACCTTC. It yields the protein CASSRDEGSYYGYTF.

In its sample, this clone was seen once. The rearrangement links TRBV28 to TRBJ1-1; D is possibly TRBD1 (5 bases). Trimming left V 7 bases short and J 6 bases short, with 21 bases between. The CDR3 runs 15 residues. Germline CDR1 and CDR2: MDHEN and SYDVKM. CDR3 amino acids: CASTLSTGGSPEAFF. The CDR3, as DNA: TGTGCCAGCACCCTCTCGACGGGGGGGAGCCCTGAAGCTTTCTTT.

This chain uses TRBV5-6 with TRBJ2-7; 7 bases fit TRBD2. This CDR3 is built from 12 residues. The trim removed 4 bases at V and 2 bases at J, leaving 0 bases unmatched. Germline assignment: CDR1 SGHDT and CDR2 YYEEEE. CDR3 nucleotide sequence: TGTGCCAGCAGCGGACTAGCCTACGAGCAGTACTTC. Protein sequence: CASSGLAYEQYF.